This T cell receptor beta chain was found in a study of blood T cell repertoires in COVID-19. Looking at the study overall: Nucleic acid was either cDNA or gDNA, and it came from T cells, B-cell-depleted T cells, or PBMCs.

The V segment lost 4 bases and the J segment 0 bases; nucleotides outside the gene matches: 4. The V gene's germline CDR1 is MGHRA and CDR2 YSYEKL. The CDR3 is made up of 15 amino acids. Original processing notes: Amplification from reference gene primers served as the basis for estimated nucleated cell counts. Data came from immunoSEQ multiplex PCR; TCRdb stores just in-frame clones and leaves some out. The V and J calls and clone size were taken over from that table, and D and trimming were inferred from the DNA. The sample yields under 350,000 clones, about four fifths seen once. The TCR was taken from a woman aged 50 to 65 who had recovered from COVID-19. The sequenced material came from peripheral blood. This chain links TRBV4-1 with TRBJ2-7, with 9 bases identical to TRBD1. The CDR3 is CASSPGTGFSYEQYF. The CDR3 coding sequence is TGCGCCAGCAGCCCCGGGACAGGGTTCTCCTACGAGCAGTACTTC.